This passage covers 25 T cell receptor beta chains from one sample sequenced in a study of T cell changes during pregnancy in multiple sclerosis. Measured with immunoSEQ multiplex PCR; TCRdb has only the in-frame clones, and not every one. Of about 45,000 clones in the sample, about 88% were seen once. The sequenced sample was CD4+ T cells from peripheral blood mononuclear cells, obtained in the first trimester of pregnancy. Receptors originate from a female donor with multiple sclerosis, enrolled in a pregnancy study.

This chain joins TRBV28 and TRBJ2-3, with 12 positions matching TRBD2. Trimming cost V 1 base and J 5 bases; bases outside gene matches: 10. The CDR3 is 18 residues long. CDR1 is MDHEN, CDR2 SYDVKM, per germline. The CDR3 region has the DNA TGTGCCAGCAGTTTATCGGTCCGGGCTAGCGGGAGGGGAGATACGCAGTATTTT. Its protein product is CASSLSVRASGRGDTQYF.

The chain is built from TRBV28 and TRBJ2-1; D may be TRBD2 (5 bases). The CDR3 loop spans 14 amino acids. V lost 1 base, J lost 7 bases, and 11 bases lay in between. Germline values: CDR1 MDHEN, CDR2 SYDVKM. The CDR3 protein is CASSLSGIMNEQFF. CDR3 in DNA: TGTGCCAGCAGTTTATCGGGGATCATGAATGAGCAGTTCTTC. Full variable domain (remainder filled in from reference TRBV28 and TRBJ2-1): DVKVTQSSRYLVKRTGEKVFLECVQDMDHENMFWYRQDPGLGLRLIYFSYDVKMKEKGDIPEGYSVSREKKERFSLILESASTNQTSMYLCASSLSGIMNEQFFGPGTRLTVL.

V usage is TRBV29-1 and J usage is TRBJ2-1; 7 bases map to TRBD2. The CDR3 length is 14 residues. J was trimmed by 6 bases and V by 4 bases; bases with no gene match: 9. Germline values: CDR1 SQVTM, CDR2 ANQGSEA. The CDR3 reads CSVVGLAAANEQFF. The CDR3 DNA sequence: TGCAGCGTTGTGGGTCTAGCGGCCGCCAATGAGCAGTTCTTC.

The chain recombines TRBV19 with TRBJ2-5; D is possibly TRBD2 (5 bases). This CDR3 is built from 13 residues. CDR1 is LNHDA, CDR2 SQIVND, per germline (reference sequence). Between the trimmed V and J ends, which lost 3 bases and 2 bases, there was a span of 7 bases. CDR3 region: CASSIKRQETQYF. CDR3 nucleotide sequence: TGTGCCAGTAGTATTAAGCGGCAAGAGACCCAGTACTTC.

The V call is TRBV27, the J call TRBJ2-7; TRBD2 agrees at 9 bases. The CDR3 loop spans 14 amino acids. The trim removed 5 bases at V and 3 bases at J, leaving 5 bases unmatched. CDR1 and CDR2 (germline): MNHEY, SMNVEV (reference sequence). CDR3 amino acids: CASSTLAGDYEQYF. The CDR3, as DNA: TGTGCCAGCAGTACCTTAGCGGGAGACTACGAGCAGTACTTC.

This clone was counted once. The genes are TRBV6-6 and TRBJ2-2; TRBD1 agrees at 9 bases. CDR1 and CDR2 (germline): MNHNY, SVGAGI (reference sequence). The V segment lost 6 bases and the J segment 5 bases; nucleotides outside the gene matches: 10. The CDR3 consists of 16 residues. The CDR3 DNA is TGTGCCAGCAGCTCTACCGGGACAGGGAGGACCGGGGAGCTGTTTTTT. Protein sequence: CASSSTGTGRTGELFF.

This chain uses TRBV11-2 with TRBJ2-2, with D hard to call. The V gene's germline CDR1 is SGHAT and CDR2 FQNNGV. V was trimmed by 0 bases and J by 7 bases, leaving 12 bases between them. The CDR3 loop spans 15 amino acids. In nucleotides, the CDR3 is TGTGCCAGCAGCTTAGATCCCACAGTGGGCGGGGAGCTGTTTTTT. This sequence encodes CASSLDPTVGGELFF.

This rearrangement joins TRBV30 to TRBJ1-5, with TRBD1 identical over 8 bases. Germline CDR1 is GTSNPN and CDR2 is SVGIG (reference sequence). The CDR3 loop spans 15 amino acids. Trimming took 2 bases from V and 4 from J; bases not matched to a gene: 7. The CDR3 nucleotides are TGTGCCTGGAGTCTTACCCGGGACAGGAATCAGCCCCAGCATTTT. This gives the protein CAWSLTRDRNQPQHF.

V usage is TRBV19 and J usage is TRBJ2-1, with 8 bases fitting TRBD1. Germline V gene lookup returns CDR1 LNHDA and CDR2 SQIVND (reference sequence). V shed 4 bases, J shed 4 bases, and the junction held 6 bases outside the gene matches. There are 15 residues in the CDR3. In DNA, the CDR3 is TGTGCCAGTAGTAGCCGGGACAGGCAATACAATGAGCAGTTCTTC. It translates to CASSSRDRQYNEQFF.

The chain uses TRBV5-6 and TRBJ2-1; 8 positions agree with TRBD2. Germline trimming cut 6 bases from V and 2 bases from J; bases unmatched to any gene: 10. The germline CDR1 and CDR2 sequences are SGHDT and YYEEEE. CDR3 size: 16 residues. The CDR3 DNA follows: TGTGCCAGCACCGATGACTTACTAGCGGCCTACAATGAGCAGTTCTTC. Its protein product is CASTDDLLAAYNEQFF.

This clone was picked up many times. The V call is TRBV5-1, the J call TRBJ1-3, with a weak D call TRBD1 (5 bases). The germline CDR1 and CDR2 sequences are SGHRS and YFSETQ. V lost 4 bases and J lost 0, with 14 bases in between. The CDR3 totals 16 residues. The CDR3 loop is CASSPGHPISGNTIYF. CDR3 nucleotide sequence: TGCGCCAGCAGCCCAGGACATCCCATCTCTGGAAACACCATATATTTT.

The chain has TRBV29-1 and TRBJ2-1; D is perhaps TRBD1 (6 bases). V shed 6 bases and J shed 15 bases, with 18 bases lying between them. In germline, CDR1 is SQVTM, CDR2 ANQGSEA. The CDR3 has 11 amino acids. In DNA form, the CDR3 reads TGCAGCGTGATCCGTGGGGGCGTCCCGTTCTTC. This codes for CSVIRGGVPFF.

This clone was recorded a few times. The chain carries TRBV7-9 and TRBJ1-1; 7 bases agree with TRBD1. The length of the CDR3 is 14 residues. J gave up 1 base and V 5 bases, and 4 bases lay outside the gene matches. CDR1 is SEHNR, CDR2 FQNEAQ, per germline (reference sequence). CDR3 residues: CASSRGQRNTEAFF. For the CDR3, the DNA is TGTGCCAGCAGCCGGGGACAGAGGAACACTGAAGCTTTCTTT.

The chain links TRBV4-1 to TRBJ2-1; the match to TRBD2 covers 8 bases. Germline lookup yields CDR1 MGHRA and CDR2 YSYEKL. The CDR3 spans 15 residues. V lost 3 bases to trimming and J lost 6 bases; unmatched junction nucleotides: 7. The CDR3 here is CASSHPGLDLNEQFF. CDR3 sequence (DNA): TGCGCCAGCAGCCATCCGGGACTAGACCTCAATGAGCAGTTCTTC.

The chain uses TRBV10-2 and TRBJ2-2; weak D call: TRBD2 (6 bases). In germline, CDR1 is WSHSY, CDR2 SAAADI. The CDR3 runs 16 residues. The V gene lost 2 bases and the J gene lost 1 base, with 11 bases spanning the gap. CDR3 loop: CASSEPMRENTGELFF. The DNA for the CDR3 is TGCGCCAGCAGTGAGCCTATGCGGGAGAACACCGGGGAGCTGTTTTTT.

The CDR3 nucleotides are TGTGCCAGCAGCTCGATGGGACTAGCGGGAGGTACTGAGCAGTTCTTC. Protein product: CASSSMGLAGGTEQFF. This sequence joins TRBV7-2 and TRBJ2-1, with 15 bases matching TRBD2. The ends lost 4 bases at V and 9 bases at J; junction bases unmatched: 7. Germline V gene lookup returns CDR1 SGHTA and CDR2 FQGNSA. The CDR3 contains 16 residues. Variable domain in full (rest from reference TRBV7-2 and TRBJ2-1): GAGVSQSPSNKVTEKGKDVELRCDPISGHTALYWYRQSLGQGLEFLIYFQGNSAPDKSGLPSDRFSAERTGGSVSTLTIQRTQQEDSAVYLCASSSMGLAGGTEQFFGPGTRLTVL.

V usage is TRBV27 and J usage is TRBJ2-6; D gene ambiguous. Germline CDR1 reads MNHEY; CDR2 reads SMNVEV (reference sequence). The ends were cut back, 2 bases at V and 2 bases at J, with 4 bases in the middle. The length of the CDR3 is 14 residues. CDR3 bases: TGTGCCAGCAGTTTAGAGCCTGGGGCCAACGTCCTGACTTTC. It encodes CASSLEPGANVLTF.

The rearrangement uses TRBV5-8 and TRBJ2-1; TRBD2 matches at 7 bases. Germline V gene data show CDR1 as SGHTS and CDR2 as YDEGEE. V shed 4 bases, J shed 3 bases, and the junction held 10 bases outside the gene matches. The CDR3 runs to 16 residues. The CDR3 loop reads CASSQWAGVSYNEQFF. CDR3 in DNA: TGTGCCAGCAGCCAGTGGGCGGGAGTTAGCTACAATGAGCAGTTCTTC.

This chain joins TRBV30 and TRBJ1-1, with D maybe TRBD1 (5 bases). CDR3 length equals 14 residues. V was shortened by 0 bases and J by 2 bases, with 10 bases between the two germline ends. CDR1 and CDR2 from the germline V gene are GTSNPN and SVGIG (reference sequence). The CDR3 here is CAWSVRGINTEAFF. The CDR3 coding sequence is TGTGCCTGGAGTGTTAGGGGTATTAACACTGAAGCTTTCTTT.

The CDR3 is CASSTGTSGLQGGELFF. The CDR3, as DNA: TGTGCCAGCAGCACTGGGACTAGCGGGCTCCAGGGTGGGGAGCTGTTTTTT. The chain links TRBV7-2 to TRBJ2-2; 12 nucleotides agree with TRBD2. Germline V gene sequence: CDR1 SGHTA, CDR2 FQGNSA. The V gene end was trimmed by 5 bases and the J gene end by 8 bases; junction bases not matched to a gene: 12. The CDR3 has 17 residues.

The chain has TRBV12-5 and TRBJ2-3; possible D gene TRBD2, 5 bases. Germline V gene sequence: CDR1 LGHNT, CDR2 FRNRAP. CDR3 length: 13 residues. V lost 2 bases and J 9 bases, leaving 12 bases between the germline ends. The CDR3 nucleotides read TGTGCTAGTGGTTTGAGGGAGCAGCAAACGCAGTATTTT. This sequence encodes CASGLREQQTQYF.

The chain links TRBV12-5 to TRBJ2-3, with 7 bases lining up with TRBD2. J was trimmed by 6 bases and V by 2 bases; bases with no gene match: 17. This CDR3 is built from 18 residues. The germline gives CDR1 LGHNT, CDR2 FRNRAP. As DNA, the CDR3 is TGTGCTAGTGGTTTGCTCCCCGGGACTACCGTGTTGGGGGATACGCAGTATTTT. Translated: CASGLLPGTTVLGDTQYF.

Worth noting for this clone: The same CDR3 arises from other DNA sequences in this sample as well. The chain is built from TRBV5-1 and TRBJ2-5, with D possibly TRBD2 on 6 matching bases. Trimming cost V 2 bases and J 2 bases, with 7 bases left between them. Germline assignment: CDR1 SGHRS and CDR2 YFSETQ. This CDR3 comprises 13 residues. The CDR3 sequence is CASSFGGQETQYF. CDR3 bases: TGCGCCAGCAGCTTCGGGGGTCAAGAGACCCAGTACTTC.

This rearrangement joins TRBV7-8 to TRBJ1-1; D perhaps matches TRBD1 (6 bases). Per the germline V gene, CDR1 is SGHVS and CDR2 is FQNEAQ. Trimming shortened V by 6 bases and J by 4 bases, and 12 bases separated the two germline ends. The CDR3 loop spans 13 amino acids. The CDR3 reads CASSAEGGTEAFF. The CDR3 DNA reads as TGTGCCAGCAGTGCCGAAGGGGGCACTGAAGCTTTCTTT. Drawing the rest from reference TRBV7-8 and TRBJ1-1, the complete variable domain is GAGVSQSPRYKVAKRGQDVALRCDPISGHVSLFWYQQALGQGPEFLTYFQNEAQLDKSGLPSDRFFAERPEGSVSTLKIQRTQQEDSAVYLCASSAEGGTEAFFGQGTRLTVV.

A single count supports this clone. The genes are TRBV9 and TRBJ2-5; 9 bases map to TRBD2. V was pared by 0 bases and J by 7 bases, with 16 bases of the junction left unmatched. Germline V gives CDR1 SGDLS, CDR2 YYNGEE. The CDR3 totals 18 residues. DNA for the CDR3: TGTGCCAGCAGCGTAGCAGGCCTAGCGGGAACCCGAGGGGGGACCCAGTACTTC. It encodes CASSVAGLAGTRGGTQYF.